The clone carrying this TCR beta chain was recorded a few times. Its antigen is unidentified. Germline CDR1 reads SGHAT; CDR2 reads FQNNGV. V was clipped by 5 bases and J by 0 bases, with 14 bases between them. The CDR3 has 16 residues. Points from the study as a whole: Tumor-infiltrating Treg TCR alpha and beta sequences overlapped most with tumor naive CD4+ T cells, then blood naive. Tumor memory CD4+ T cell TCR gene usage clustered with blood and lymph node memory CD4+ cells and lymph node naive CD4+ cells. Whole repertoires were not studied in the larger cohort, only one V-J beta rearrangement.

Full-length variable regions came from constant-region reverse primers plus semi-nested Nested Universal Primer A PCR. In TCRdb, the 5' RACE reads were re-called with MiXCR into one record per CDR3 protein. Among 35,000 to 50,000 distinct CDR3 sequences listed, 25% to 30% were seen once. This chain joins TRBV11-2 and TRBJ2-1; no definite D call. This sequence was found in a female donor with breast cancer. The sample taken for sequencing was memory CD4+ T cells sorted from a lymph node. Indicated subset: memory CD4+ T cells, CD4+CD45RO+CD25-. The CDR3 reads CASSQRADRSYNEQFF. CDR3 DNA sequence: TGTGCCAGCAGCCAAAGGGCAGACCGCTCCTACAATGAGCAGTTCTTC.